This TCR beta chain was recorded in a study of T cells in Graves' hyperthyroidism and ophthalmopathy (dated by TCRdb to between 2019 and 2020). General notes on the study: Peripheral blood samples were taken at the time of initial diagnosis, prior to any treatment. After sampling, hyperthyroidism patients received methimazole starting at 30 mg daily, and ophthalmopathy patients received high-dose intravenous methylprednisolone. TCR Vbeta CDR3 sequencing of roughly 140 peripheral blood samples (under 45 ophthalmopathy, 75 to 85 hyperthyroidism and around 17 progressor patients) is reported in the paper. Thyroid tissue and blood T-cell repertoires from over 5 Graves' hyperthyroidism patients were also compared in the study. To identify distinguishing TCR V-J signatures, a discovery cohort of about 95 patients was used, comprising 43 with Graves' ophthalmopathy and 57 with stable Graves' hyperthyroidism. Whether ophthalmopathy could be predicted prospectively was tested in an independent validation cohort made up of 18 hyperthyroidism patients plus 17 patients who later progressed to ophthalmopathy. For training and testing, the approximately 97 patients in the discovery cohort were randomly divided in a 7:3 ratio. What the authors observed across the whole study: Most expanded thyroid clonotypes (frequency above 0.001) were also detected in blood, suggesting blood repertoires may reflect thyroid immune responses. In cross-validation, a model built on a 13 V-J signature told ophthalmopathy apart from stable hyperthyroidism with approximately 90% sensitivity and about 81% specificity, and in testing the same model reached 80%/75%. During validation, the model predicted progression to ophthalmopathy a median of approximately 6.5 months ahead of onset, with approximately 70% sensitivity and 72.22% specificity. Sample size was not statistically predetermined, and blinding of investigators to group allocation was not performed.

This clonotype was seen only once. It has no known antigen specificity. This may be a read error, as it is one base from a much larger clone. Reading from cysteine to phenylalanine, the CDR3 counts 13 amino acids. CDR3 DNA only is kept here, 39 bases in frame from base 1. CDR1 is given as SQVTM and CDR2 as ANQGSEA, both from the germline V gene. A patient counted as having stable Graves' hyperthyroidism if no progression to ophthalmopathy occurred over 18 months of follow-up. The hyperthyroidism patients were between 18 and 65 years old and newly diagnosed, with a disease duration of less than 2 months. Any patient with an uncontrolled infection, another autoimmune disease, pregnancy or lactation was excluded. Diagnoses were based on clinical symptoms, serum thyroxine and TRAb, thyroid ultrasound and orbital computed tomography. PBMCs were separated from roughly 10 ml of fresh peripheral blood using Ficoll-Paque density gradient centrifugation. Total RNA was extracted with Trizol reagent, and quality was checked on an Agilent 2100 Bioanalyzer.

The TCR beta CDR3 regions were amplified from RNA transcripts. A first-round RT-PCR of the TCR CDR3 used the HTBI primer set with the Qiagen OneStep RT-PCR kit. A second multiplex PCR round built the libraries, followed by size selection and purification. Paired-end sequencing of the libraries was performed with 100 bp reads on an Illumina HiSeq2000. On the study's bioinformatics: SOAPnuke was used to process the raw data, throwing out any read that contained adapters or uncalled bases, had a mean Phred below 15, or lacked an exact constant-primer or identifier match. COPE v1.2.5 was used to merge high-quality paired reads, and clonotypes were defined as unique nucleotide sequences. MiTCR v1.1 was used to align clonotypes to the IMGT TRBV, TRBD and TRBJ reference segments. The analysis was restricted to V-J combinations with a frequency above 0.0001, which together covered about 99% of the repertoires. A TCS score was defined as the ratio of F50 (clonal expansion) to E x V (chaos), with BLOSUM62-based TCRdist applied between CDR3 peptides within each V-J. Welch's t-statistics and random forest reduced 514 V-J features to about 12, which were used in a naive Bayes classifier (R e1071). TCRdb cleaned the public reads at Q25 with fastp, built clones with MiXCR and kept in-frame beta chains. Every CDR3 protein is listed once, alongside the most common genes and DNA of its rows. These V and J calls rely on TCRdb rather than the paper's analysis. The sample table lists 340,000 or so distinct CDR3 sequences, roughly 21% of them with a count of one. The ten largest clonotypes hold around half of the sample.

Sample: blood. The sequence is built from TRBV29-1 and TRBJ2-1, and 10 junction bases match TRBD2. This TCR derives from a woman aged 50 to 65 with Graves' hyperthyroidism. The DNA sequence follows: TGCAGCGGCGGGACTAGCGACTACAGTGAGCAGTTCTTC. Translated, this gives CSGGTSDYSEQFF.